This T cell receptor beta chain was obtained from a study of T cell changes during pregnancy in multiple sclerosis. CDR1 and CDR2 from the germline V gene are SGHRS and YFSETQ. There are 13 residues in the CDR3. V dropped 0 bases and J dropped 6 bases, with 9 bases sitting between them. Sequencing was performed with immunoSEQ multiplex PCR; in TCRdb, only in-frame clones are kept and a portion is missing. This sample carries tens of thousands of clones, approximately 92% of them seen once, and the ten largest clones take about 2%. V is TRBV5-1 and J is TRBJ1-1, with D tentatively TRBD1 (6 bases). The TCR originated in a female donor with multiple sclerosis, enrolled in a pregnancy study. The sequenced sample was peripheral blood, obtained in the second trimester of pregnancy. In nucleotides, the CDR3 is TGCGCCAGCAGCTTGGGGGGGACACCTGAAGCTTTCTTT. Translation gives CASSLGGTPEAFF.